This T cell receptor beta chain emerged from a study of T cell repertoires in cytomegalovirus infection. Study details: CMV epitopes, recently identified HLA-C-restricted and well-studied HLA-B-restricted, were used. Signatures in public TCR beta sequences pointed to both CMV infection and matching HLA type.

Study findings and constraints: People with CMV and the relevant HLA were identified by cumulative public TCR beta family frequency.

TCRdb processed the reads anew with MiXCR; each CDR3 protein has one entry. In the table there are some 800,000 distinct CDR3 sequences, approximately 30% of which are singletons. The CDR3 has 14 amino acids. Looked up from germline, CDR1 is LNHDA and CDR2 is SQIVND (reference sequence). Trimming pared 10 bases from V and 8 bases from J, leaving 23 bases between. On this clonotype: Its matching antigen is unknown.

The V and J genes are TRBV19 and TRBJ1-2; D remains unclear. The sequences come from cultured CD8+ T cells from PBMCs, collected from culture after CMV antigen stimulation. This receptor was identified in a human donor in good health (CMV status not recorded). Some clones in this sample may be carry-over from other donors' samples. CDR3 region: CATSWGNSVSGYTF. The CDR3 DNA follows: TGTGCCACGAGTTGGGGTAACAGTGTCTCCGGCTACACCTTC.